This note documents a single T cell receptor beta chain sequence. Its antigen has not been determined. No clone much larger than this one lies a single base away; base qualities are absent. This record belongs to a study of cytomegalovirus exposure and HLA in healthy donors (dated by TCRdb to the late 2010s). Regarding the study in general: According to an earlier analysis of a few hundred of the donors, roughly 180 million T cells yielded 90 million to 140 million unique TCR beta sequences and about 300 Gb of sequence data. Roughly 300 gigabases of sequencing data and about 92 million unique TCR sequences made up an early release that covered approximately 700 HLA-typed donors. Among the roughly 400 genotyped donors, around 81% belonged to the genetic ancestry cluster associated with self-reported Caucasian donors. The study was designed to test whether signatures of past pathogen exposure could be identified by cataloging public T cell receptors. The T cell repertoires of some 700 subjects were profiled by immunosequencing and related to cytomegalovirus serostatus. Besides the first cohort of more than 650 subjects, a separate validation cohort made up of over 95 different subjects was used. High-throughput TCR immunosequencing, statistical association of individual TCRs with disease status, and machine learning were combined to predict cytomegalovirus infection status. A later analysis re-examined previously published TCR beta repertoires from just over 650 donors and added high-resolution HLA genotyping to investigate patterns of TCR occurrence. Rather than using new phenotypic data, the later analysis identified candidate immune exposures from TCR beta sequences and from how often those sequences occurred across donors. In an earlier analysis of roughly 580 of the donors, high-throughput TCR beta sequencing was used to judge whether each TCR beta V gene segment behaved as functional or pseudogenic. Alongside the repertoire data, information on donor age, sex, ethnicity and CMV serostatus was compiled. Genome-wide SNP genotypes for about three fifths of the roughly 700 donors were used in a later genetic analysis, which treated that subset as a discovery cohort. All discovery cohort repertoires had been generated on a single sequencing platform. HLA typing covered class I and class II loci at four-digit resolution. Typing coverage varied by locus: roughly 629-640 donors for A, B, C, DRB1 and DQB1; 500 to 550 for DQA1; about 590 for DPA1; around 490 for DPB1. Because of strong linkage in the cohort, 5 or 6 DR-DQ haplotypes were treated as single units for association and clustering. Across some 400 genotyped donors of the cohort, an average of approximately 240,000 unique TCR beta nucleotide sequences per donor were sequenced, and around 19% of those sequences were non-productive. The study at large found these results: In an earlier analysis of about 600 of the donors, most TCR beta V segments appeared in productive rearrangements about 90% or about 30% of the time, broadly matching IMGT annotations. At a false discovery rate of 0.05, a later analysis linked about 17,000 TCR beta sequences to specific HLA alleles. Because some donors lacked HLA typing at each locus, the association tests relied only on the typed subset. Sequencing depth was assumed to be roughly uniform across donors in the presence/absence analyses, though that assumption may not hold. Most TCR sequences were observed very rarely across donors, whereas some public TCRs were present in many individuals. A further reported finding was that TCR beta sequences accurately predicted the HLA-A and HLA-B alleles for most subjects in the first cohort. In a later analysis, HLA-associated TCR beta chains showed more clonal expansion and lower generation probabilities than non-associated chains that were equally common. In a later analysis, several top co-occurrence clusters were reported to appear linked to parvovirus B19, influenza, CMV and Epstein-Barr virus. Correlated functional status among segregating V segments might be attributable to linkage disequilibrium, but an unknown experimental factor could not be ruled out. Three of the identified cytomegalovirus-associated TCR beta chains were confirmed in vitro to be specific for cytomegalovirus antigens. According to a later analysis, TCR association rates differed among HLA loci, with DRB1 alleles showing the most associated TCRs and HLA-C alleles showing the fewest. When HLA alleles, especially DR and DQ, strongly co-occurred, TCR associations were difficult to assign to individual alleles. According to the authors, the approach could potentially be generalized to other disease states and immunological phenotypes. A later genetic analysis associated a missense DCLRE1C variant with V-gene and J-gene trimming of TCR beta chains, and an independent cohort replicated the association. CMV serostatus was the only immune exposure information available for the cohort. A later genetic analysis reported fewer N-insertions in productive TCRs among donors in an Asian-associated ancestry cluster than the roughly 670-donor mean. The earlier analysis of a few hundred of the donors excluded roughly 17 rarely observed V segments, including chromosome 9 orphons, because counts were too low. According to a later analysis, most CMV-associated TCR beta chains appeared to be HLA-restricted, and the HLA associations seemed to be driven largely by CMV exposure. Only TCR beta chains were sequenced in this cohort, and the absence of alpha or paired-chain data limited detectable features. Some IMGT-functional V segments, including TRBV6-2 and TRBV6-3, could not be distinguished by the 87-base-pair reads and were therefore excluded. A total of 150 to 200 TCR beta chains were listed by the study as associated with cytomegalovirus. A group of highly shared sequence variants was considered likely to be a technical artifact of the sequencing pipeline. The classifier was reported to diagnose cytomegalovirus status with high specificity and sensitivity in both the original cohort and the validation cohort.

The cohort was made up of about 670 healthy bone marrow donors. At the time of sampling, all cohort members were nominally healthy, though unrecorded immune exposures were likely present. The donor tested CMV seronegative and was one of the 352 seronegative cohort members. Every donor gave a peripheral blood sample, and the peripheral blood mononuclear cells from that sample were used for TCR beta sequencing. The Qiagen DNeasy Blood Extraction Kit was used to extract genomic DNA from the blood cell samples. Receptor amplification or capture employed the immunoSEQ multiplex PCR assay. The multiplex PCR relied on a mix of 60 forward primers for TCR Vbeta segments and 13 reverse primers for TCR Jbeta segments. The CDR3 region of rearranged TCR beta genes was amplified from genomic DNA by a multiplex PCR assay. The amplified TCR beta libraries were sequenced on the Illumina HiSeq System as 87-base-pair reads. As for how the authors treated the data: A later analysis counted approximately 76 million unique TCR beta chains across the approximately 700 repertoires, and 9 million to 14 million of these chains were shared by at least two donors. To remove PCR and sequencing errors, raw reads were error-corrected and collapsed into unique sequences using a nearest-neighbor algorithm that merged closely related sequences. CDR3 sequences were aligned to IMGT reference sequences to assign V, D and J gene segments. For a sequence to be retained, a match of at least six nucleotides was required to both a V gene segment and a J gene segment. A rearrangement counted as productive if the CDR3 had no stop codons and remained in frame with V and J, and every other rearrangement counted as non-productive. Following IMGT convention, CDR3 was defined as the stretch from the second conserved V-encoded cysteine to the conserved J-encoded phenylalanine. Sequences without an unambiguous match to a single V gene segment were excluded from the earlier analysis of approximately 560 of the donors. In an earlier analysis of 450 to 750 of the donors, a V segment was called functional when productive rearrangements were above 56.7%, and segregating when the standard deviation between donors exceeded 5%. A statistical classification framework was built for diagnosing cytomegalovirus status from the catalog of TCR beta chain sequences. A later analysis assigned V and J genes by comparing TCR nucleotide sequences with IMGT/GENE-DB human TR gene sequences. In a later analysis, CDR3 sequences and most-parsimonious VDJ recombination scenarios were assigned using the TCRdist pipeline. In a later analysis, each TCR beta chain was defined by its CDR3 amino acid sequence together with its V-gene family, and reads lacking a unique V-gene family were excluded. To address suspected cross-contamination and a sequencing artifact, a later analysis removed roughly 640 highly shared, low-generation-probability nucleotide sequences. A later analysis calculated a clonal expansion index for each public chain from normalized within-repertoire ranks of inferred template counts. A later analysis computed generation probabilities with a VDJ recombination model fitted to out-of-frame rearrangements, and checked the results against IGoR. A later analysis scored TCR-TCR, TCR-HLA and TCR-CMV co-occurrence with hypergeometric tests, applying a repertoire-size bias correction to TCR pairs. False discovery rates were estimated in a later analysis by permuting HLA or CMV assignments 20 times. A later analysis grouped co-occurring TCRs with DBSCAN, adding TCRdist sequence similarity when clustering within HLA-allele-positive subsets. For co-occurrence clustering, repertoires with fewer than 30,000 or more than 120,000 public chains were excluded, along with 4 to 6 repertoires with anomalous nucleotide sharing. Imported from immuneACCESS, the table was reduced by TCRdb to in-frame sequences with V and J called. These copies leave out some clones; in studies compared against another copy, an unresolved V gene accounts for under half, and the cause of the remainder is not known. That table gives V, J and clone size, and the DNA gave D and trimming. The sample contains roughly 99,000 clones, around 69% of them found a single time. Approximately 2.2% of the sample rests with the top ten.

V sheds 0 bases and J sheds 1 base, leaving 11 bases between their ends. According to the germline V gene, CDR1 reads MGHRA and CDR2 reads YSYEKL. The CDR3, from cysteine to phenylalanine, totals 16 residues. Of the read, only the CDR3 DNA is kept; its 48 bases are in frame from base 1. Here the chain combines TRBV4-1 and TRBJ2-3; the D gene assignment is ambiguous. This TCR came from a man between 18 and 35 years old in good health and CMV-seronegative. The sample consisted of PBMCs. For the CDR3, the sequence is CASSQDLAVGTDTQYF. Here is the DNA: TGCGCCAGCAGCCAAGATTTGGCGGTAGGCACAGATACGCAGTATTTT.